This T cell receptor beta chain is from a study of blood T cell repertoires in COVID-19. The germline V gene encodes CDR1 SGHRS and CDR2 YFSETQ. With V trimmed by 2 bases and J by 5 bases, 6 bases remained unmatched. The CDR3 sequence is 14 residues long. The table came from immunoSEQ multiplex PCR; TCRdb's copy has only in-frame clones and leaves some out. The table records 210,000 or so clones, roughly 94% of them present only once. The rearrangement links TRBV5-1 to TRBJ2-7, with 8 bases aligning to TRBD1. The TCR originated in a man aged 30 to 45 with acute or convalescent COVID-19. The sequencing input was peripheral blood. In DNA form, the CDR3 reads TGCGCCAGCAGCTTACCAGGGGGCCACCACGAGCAGTACTTC. Its protein product is CASSLPGGHHEQYF.